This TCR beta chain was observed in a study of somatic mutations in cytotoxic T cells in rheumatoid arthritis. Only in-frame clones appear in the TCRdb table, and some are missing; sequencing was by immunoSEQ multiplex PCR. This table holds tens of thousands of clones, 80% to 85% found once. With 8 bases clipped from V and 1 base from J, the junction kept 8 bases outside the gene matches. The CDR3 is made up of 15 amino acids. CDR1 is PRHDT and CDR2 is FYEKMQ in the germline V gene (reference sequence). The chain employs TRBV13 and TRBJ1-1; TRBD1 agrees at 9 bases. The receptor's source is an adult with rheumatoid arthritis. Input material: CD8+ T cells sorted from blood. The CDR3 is CASVGGGQGNTEAFF. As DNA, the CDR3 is TGTGCCAGCGTCGGGGGGGGACAGGGGAACACTGAAGCTTTCTTT. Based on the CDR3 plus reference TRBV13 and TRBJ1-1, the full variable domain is AAGVIQSPRHLIKEKRETATLKCYPIPRHDTVYWYQQGPGQDPQFLISFYEKMQSDKGSIPDRFSAQQFSDYHSELNMSSLELGDSALYFCASVGGGQGNTEAFFGQGTRLTVV.